This T cell receptor (beta chain) is from a study of blood T cell repertoires in COVID-19. Study context: Samples came from the United States, Italy and Spain, spanning acute and convalescent COVID-19.

This CDR3 has 14 amino acids. CDR1 is MGHRA and CDR2 is YSYEKL in the germline V gene. The V and J ends lost 0 bases and 7 bases respectively, with 9 bases between them. Clones were sequenced by immunoSEQ multiplex PCR, and TCRdb holds only the in-frame ones, with some missing. The sample records about 120,000 clones, approximately 80% being singletons. The chain links TRBV4-1 to TRBJ1-4; D is unclear. The receptor was isolated from a human donor in a cohort sampled during active COVID-19. The specimen was peripheral blood. Here the CDR3 reads CASSQDGRTEKLFF. The CDR3 nucleotides are TGCGCCAGCAGCCAAGATGGTAGAACTGAAAAACTGTTTTTT.